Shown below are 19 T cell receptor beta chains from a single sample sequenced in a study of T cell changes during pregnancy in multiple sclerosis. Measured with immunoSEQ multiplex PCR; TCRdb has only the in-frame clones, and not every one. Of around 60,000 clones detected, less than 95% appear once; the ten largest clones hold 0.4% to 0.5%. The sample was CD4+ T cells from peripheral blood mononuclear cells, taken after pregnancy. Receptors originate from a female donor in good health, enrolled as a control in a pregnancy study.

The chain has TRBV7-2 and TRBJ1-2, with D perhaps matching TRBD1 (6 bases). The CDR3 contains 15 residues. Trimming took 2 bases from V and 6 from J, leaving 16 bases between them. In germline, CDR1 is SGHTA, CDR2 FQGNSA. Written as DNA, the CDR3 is TGTGCCAGCAGCTTACCGCAGGGGTTTCTGCATGGCTACACCTTC. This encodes CASSLPQGFLHGYTF. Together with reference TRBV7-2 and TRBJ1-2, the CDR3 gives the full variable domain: GAGVSQSPSNKVTEKGKDVELRCDPISGHTALYWYRQSLGQGLEFLIYFQGNSAPDKSGLPSDRFSAERTGGSVSTLTIQRTQQEDSAVYLCASSLPQGFLHGYTFGSGTRLTVV.

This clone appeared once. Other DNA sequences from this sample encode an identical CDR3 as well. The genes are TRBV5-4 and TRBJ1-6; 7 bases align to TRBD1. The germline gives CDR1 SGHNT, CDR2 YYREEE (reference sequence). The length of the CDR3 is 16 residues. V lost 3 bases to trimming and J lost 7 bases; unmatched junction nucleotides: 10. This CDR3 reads CASSWDSLLGNSPLHF. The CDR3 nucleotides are TGTGCCAGCAGCTGGGACAGTCTACTGGGGAATTCACCCCTCCACTTT.

The CDR3 sequence: CSVEQGAGTEAFF. The CDR3 DNA is TGCAGCGTCGAACAGGGGGCAGGCACTGAAGCTTTCTTT. This chain uses TRBV29-1 with TRBJ1-1, with TRBD1 matching 9 bases. CDR1 and CDR2 (germline): SQVTM, ANQGSEA. After removal of 6 bases from V and 4 bases from J, the junction contained 6 bases not matched to a gene. This CDR3 spans 13 amino acids. Full variable domain (missing parts from reference TRBV29-1 and TRBJ1-1): SAVISQKPSRDICQRGTSLTIQCQVDSQVTMMFWYRQQPGQSLTLIATANQGSEATYESGFVIDKFPISRPNLTFSTLTVSNMSPEDSSIYLCSVEQGAGTEAFFGQGTRLTVV.

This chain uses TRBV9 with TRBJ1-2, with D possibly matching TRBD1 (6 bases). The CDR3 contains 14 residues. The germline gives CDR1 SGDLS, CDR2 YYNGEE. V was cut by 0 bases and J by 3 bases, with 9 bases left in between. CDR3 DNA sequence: TGTGCCAGCAGCGTAGGAGGGGGGGACTATGGCTACACCTTC. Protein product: CASSVGGGDYGYTF.

The CDR3 DNA reads as TGTGCCAGTAGTAGCATAGACGAGCAGTACTTC. It yields the protein CASSSIDEQYF. The J gene is TRBJ2-7, the V gene TRBV19; D not resolved. Germline values: CDR1 LNHDA, CDR2 SQIVND (reference sequence). The CDR3 spans 11 residues. The V end was cut by 4 bases, the J end by 5 bases, with 6 bases between. Full variable domain (remainder filled in from reference TRBV19 and TRBJ2-7): DGGITQSPKYLFRKEGQNVTLSCEQNLNHDAMYWYRQDPGQGLRLIYYSQIVNDFQKGDIAEGYSVSREKKESFPLTVTSAQKNPTAFYLCASSSIDEQYFGPGTRLTVT.

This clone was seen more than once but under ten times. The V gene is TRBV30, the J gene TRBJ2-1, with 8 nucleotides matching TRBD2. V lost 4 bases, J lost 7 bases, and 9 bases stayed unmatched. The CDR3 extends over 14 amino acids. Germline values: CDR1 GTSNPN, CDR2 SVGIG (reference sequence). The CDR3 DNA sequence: TGTGCCTGGACTGGGCGGGGGGTCGAGAATGAGCAGTTCTTC. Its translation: CAWTGRGVENEQFF.

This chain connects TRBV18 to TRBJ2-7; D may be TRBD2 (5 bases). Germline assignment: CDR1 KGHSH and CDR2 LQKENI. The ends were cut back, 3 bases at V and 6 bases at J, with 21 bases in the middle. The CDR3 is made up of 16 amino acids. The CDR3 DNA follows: TGTGCCAGCTCACCGTCGGGGTCCCTAAGGATTCCCGAGCAGTACTTC. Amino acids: CASSPSGSLRIPEQYF.

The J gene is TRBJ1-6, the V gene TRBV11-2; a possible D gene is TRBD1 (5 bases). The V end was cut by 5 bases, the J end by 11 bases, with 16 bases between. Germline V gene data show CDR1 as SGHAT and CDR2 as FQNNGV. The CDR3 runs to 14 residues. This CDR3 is CASSLDNSRPPLHF. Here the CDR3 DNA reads TGTGCCAGCAGCCTGGACAATTCACGGCCACCCCTCCACTTT. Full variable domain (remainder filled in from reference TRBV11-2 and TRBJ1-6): EAGVAQSPRYKIIEKRQSVAFWCNPISGHATLYWYQQILGQGPKLLIQFQNNGVVDDSQLPKDRFSAERLKGVDSTLKIQPAKLEDSAVYLCASSLDNSRPPLHFGNGTRLTVT.

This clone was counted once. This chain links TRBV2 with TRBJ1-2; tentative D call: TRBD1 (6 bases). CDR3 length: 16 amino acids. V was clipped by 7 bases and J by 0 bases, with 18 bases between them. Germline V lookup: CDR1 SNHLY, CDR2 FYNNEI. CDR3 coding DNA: TGTGCCAGCACCCTAACAAGACAGGCAGCTAACTATGGCTACACCTTC. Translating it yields CASTLTRQAANYGYTF.

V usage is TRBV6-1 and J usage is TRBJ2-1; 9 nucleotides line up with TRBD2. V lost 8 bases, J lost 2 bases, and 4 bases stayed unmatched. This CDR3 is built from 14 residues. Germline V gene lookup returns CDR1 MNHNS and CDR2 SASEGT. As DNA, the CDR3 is TGTGCCAGCCGCGGGGGGGCCGCCTACAATGAGCAGTTCTTC. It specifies CASRGGAAYNEQFF.

CDR3 coding DNA: TGTGCCAGCAGCTTAGACGGGACAGGGGGCCGGGGCGAGCAGTACTTC. This translates into CASSLDGTGGRGEQYF. The rearrangement uses TRBV11-3 and TRBJ2-7; 12 bases match TRBD1. Germline V gene data show CDR1 as SGHNT and CDR2 as YENEEA. The CDR3 runs 16 residues. V gave up 0 bases and J gave up 6 bases; unmatched junction bases: 6.

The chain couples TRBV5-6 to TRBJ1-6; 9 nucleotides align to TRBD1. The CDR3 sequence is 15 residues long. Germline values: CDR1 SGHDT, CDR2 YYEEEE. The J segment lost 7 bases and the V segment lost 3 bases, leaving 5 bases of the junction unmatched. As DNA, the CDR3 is TGTGCCAGCAGCTACGACAGGGGGGTCAATTCACCCCTCCACTTT. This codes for CASSYDRGVNSPLHF. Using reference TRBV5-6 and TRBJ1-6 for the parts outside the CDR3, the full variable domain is DAGVTQSPTHLIKTRGQQVTLRCSPKSGHDTVSWYQQALGQGPQFIFQYYEEEERQRGNFPDRFSGHQFPNYSSELNVNALLLGDSALYLCASSYDRGVNSPLHFGNGTRLTVT.

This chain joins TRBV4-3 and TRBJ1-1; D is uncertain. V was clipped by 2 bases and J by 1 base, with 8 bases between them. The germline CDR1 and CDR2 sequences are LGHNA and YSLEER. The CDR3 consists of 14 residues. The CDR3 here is CASSQTAGNTEAFF. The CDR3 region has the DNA TGCGCCAGCAGCCAAACTGCTGGGAACACTGAAGCTTTCTTT.

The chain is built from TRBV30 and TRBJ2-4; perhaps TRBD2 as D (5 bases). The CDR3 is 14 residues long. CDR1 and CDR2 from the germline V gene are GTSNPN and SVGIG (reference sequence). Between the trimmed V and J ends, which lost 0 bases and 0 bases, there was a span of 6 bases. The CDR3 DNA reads TGTGCCTGGAGTGTCGGGGTAGCCAAAAACATTCAGTACTTC. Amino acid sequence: CAWSVGVAKNIQYF. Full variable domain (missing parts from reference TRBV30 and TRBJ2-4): SQTIHQWPATLVQPVGSPLSLECTVEGTSNPNLYWYRQAAGRGLQLLFYSVGIGQISSEVPQNLSASRPQDRQFILSSKKLLLSDSGFYLCAWSVGVAKNIQYFGAGTRLSVL.

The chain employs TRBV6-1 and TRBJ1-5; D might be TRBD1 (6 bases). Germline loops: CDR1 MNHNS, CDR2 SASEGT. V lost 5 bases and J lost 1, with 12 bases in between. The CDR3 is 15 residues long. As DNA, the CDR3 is TGTGCCAGCAGTCGCCACAGGGCCAGCAATCAGCCCCAGCATTTT. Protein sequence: CASSRHRASNQPQHF.

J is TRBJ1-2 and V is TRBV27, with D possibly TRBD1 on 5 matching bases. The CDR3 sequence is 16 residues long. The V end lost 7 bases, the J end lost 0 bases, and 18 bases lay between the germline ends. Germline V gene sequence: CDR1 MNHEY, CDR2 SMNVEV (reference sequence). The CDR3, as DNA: TGTGCCAGCACACATGACTCGACAGTTCCTAACTATGGCTACACCTTC. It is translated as CASTHDSTVPNYGYTF.

CDR3 region: CASSFAQANYGYTF. The CDR3 bases are TGTGCCAGCAGCTTCGCCCAGGCTAACTATGGCTACACCTTC. The chain couples TRBV7-2 to TRBJ1-2; D gene unclear. The CDR3 covers 14 residues. The germline V and J ends were trimmed by 3 bases and 0 bases, with 8 bases remaining between them. CDR1 is SGHTA, CDR2 FQGNSA, per germline.

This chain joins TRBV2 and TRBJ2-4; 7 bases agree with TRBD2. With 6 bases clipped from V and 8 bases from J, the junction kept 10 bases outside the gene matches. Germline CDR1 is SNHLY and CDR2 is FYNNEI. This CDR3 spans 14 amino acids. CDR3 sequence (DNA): TGTGCCAGCAGGTTCTGGACTAGTCGGGACATTCAGTACTTC. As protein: CASRFWTSRDIQYF.

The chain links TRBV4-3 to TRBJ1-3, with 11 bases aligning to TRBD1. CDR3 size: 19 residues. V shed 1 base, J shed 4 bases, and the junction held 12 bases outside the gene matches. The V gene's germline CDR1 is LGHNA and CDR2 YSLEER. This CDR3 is CASSQVGLGQGAVGNTIYF. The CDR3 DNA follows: TGCGCCAGCAGCCAAGTGGGTTTAGGACAGGGGGCAGTCGGAAACACCATATATTTT.